This TCR beta chain was documented in a study of type 1 regulatory T cells (dated by TCRdb to the early 2020s). Notes on the research overall: An in vitro protocol by which a Tr1-enriched, alloantigen-specific CD4 T cell product named T-allo10 was generated was characterized in the study. Patients with hematological malignancies who were receiving allogeneic hematopoietic stem cell transplantation were the group in which T-allo10 was being clinically evaluated. The investigation overall reported the following: A more restricted TCR repertoire was observed in Tr1 cells than in non-Tr1 cells, and this restriction was interpreted in the study as alloantigen-induced clonal expansion.

V is reduced by 10 bases and J by 1 base, leaving a spacing of 16 bases between them. The CDR3 spans 14 residues, from the cysteine through the phenylalanine. Only the CDR3 DNA is retained, 42 bases long and in frame from the first base. As concerns this clonotype: Its antigen remains undetermined. It may be a read error: a sequence one base away is much more abundant.

Data came from an Illumina MiSeq. Starting from the raw public reads, TCRdb applied fastp trimming at Q25, assembled clones with MiXCR and retained in-frame beta chains. Identical CDR3 protein sequences are pooled into one entry, listed with their most common genes and DNA. In this sample the table shows 63,000 or so distinct CDR3 sequences, approximately 50% of which occur a single time. Together, the top ten hold about 2% of the sample. The origin of this receptor is a human donor in good health. The sequenced sample was cultured non-Tr1 T cells, either the whole culture or a sorted T cell fraction (not recorded which). This sample's cell subset or site label indicates: non-Tr1 population from the T-allo10 product. Recombination connected TRBV12-3 or TRBV12-4 to TRBJ1-1; TRBD1 is perhaps the D gene, given 6 matching bases. The nucleotide sequence is TGTGCCACCTACCTAGGGGGTACGAACACTGAAGCTTTCTTT. Protein translation: CATYLGGTNTEAFF.